Following are 16 T cell receptor beta chains from one sample sequenced in a study of STAT5B mutations in CD4+ large granular lymphocyte leukemia. Here immunoSEQ multiplex PCR was the method, and the copy in TCRdb shows in-frame clones only, minus some. The data hold 25,000 to 40,000 clones, with roughly 72% observed a single time. Sequencing used CD4+ T cells from blood buffy coats. These receptors came from a human donor in good health.

The DNA of the CDR3 is TGTGCCATCAGTGAGCGGCGGACCGCCCGGGGATCGGATGGCTACACCTTC. Protein: CAISERRTARGSDGYTF. The rearrangement links TRBV10-3 to TRBJ1-2; no clear D gene. V was trimmed by 2 bases and J by 6 bases, leaving 22 bases between them. CDR1 is ENHRY, CDR2 SYGVKD, per germline. There are 17 residues in the CDR3.

This clone occurred a few times. CDR3 loop: CASSFGKSTGELFF. CDR3 nucleotides: TGTGCCAGCAGTTTCGGCAAATCCACCGGGGAGCTGTTTTTT. The genes are TRBV6-5 and TRBJ2-2, with D uncertain. The germline CDR1 and CDR2 sequences are MNHEY and SVGAGI. V was clipped by 4 bases and J by 4 bases, with 10 bases between them. This CDR3 spans 14 amino acids.

V is TRBV2 and J is TRBJ1-2; weak D call: TRBD1 (5 bases). V lost 4 bases and J lost 4, with 7 bases in between. Germline V gene lookup returns CDR1 SNHLY and CDR2 FYNNEI. The CDR3 has 12 amino acids. CDR3: CASSAGGYGYTF. The CDR3 DNA sequence: TGTGCCAGCAGTGCCGGGGGCTATGGCTACACCTTC.

The V call is TRBV9, the J call TRBJ2-1; TRBD1 is a possible D gene (5 bases). CDR1 and CDR2 from the germline V gene are SGDLS and YYNGEE. The germline V and J ends were trimmed by 4 bases and 8 bases, with 7 bases remaining between them. The CDR3 covers 11 residues. The CDR3 spells CASSPGYEQFF. In DNA form, the CDR3 reads TGTGCCAGCAGCCCAGGGTATGAGCAGTTCTTC. The full variable domain, in which reference TRBV9 and TRBJ2-1 provide the parts outside the CDR3, is DSGVTQTPKHLITATGQRVTLRCSPRSGDLSVYWYQQSLDQGLQFLIQYYNGEERAKGNILERFSAQQFPDLHSELNLSSLELGDSALYFCASSPGYEQFFGPGTRLTVL.

V is TRBV6-1 and J is TRBJ2-7; 7 nucleotides align to TRBD1. From germline, CDR1 is MNHNS and CDR2 SASEGT. Trimming removed 8 bases from V and 3 bases from J; junction bases left unmatched: 7. The CDR3 contains 13 residues. This CDR3 is CASSRDSYYEQYF. As DNA, the CDR3 is TGTGCCAGCTCTCGGGACAGCTACTACGAGCAGTACTTC.

The chain carries TRBV4-1 and TRBJ2-4; D is undetermined. The CDR3 is made up of 15 amino acids. With 2 bases removed from V and 4 bases from J, the gap between germline ends came to 12 bases. Germline V lookup: CDR1 MGHRA, CDR2 YSYEKL. This chain's CDR3 is CASSQPARTKNIQYF. The CDR3 DNA sequence: TGCGCCAGCAGCCAACCTGCAAGGACGAAAAACATTCAGTACTTC.

This clone was observed a few times. The J gene is TRBJ1-4, the V gene TRBV19; D is uncertain. The V end lost 4 bases, the J end lost 8 bases, and 14 bases lay between the germline ends. Germline CDR1 reads LNHDA; CDR2 reads SQIVND (reference sequence). The CDR3 contains 14 residues. The CDR3 DNA reads TGTGCCAGTAGTAAAGGGCAGGTTGGCGAAAAACTGTTTTTT. Translation gives CASSKGQVGEKLFF.

The chain carries TRBV6-4 and TRBJ2-1; 8 bases map to TRBD2. The CDR3 is 15 amino acids. Germline CDR1 reads MRHNA; CDR2 reads SNTAGT. The J segment lost 5 bases and the V segment lost 2 bases, leaving 5 bases of the junction unmatched. This CDR3 is CASSDPSGPNNEQFF. CDR3 nucleotide sequence: TGTGCCAGCAGTGACCCTAGCGGGCCGAACAATGAGCAGTTCTTC.

This clone was seen a single time. This chain joins TRBV7-2 and TRBJ2-7, with TRBD1 matching 10 bases. CDR3 length: 15 amino acids. V shed 5 bases and J 1 base; nucleotides not matched to a gene: 5. In germline, CDR1 is SGHTA, CDR2 FQGNSA. The CDR3 DNA follows: TGTGCCAGCAGCCCGCGGGGACAGGGGTCCTACGAGCAGTACTTC. Amino acid sequence: CASSPRGQGSYEQYF.

This sequence joins TRBV11-2 and TRBJ2-2, with 7 bases aligning to TRBD1. The CDR3 runs to 15 residues. V dropped 5 bases and J dropped 7; count of bases not matched to a gene: 10. CDR1 and CDR2 from the germline V gene are SGHAT and FQNNGV. As DNA, the CDR3 is TGTGCCAGCAGCGCATACAGGGGCGTGATCGGGGAGCTGTTTTTT. This gives the protein CASSAYRGVIGELFF.

This chain joins TRBV29-1 and TRBJ2-7; 7 bases fit TRBD1. The CDR3 is 14 amino acids. Trimming removed 5 bases from V and 2 bases from J; junction bases left unmatched: 9. CDR1 is SQVTM, CDR2 ANQGSEA, per germline. CDR3 residues: CSVMMDRPTYEQYF. As DNA, the CDR3 is TGCAGCGTTATGATGGACAGGCCCACCTACGAGCAGTACTTC.

CDR3 sequence: CASSRGQAGRSEKLFF. CDR3 DNA: TGTGCCAGCTCACGGGGACAGGCAGGCCGGAGTGAAAAACTGTTTTTT. The V gene is TRBV18, the J gene TRBJ1-4; 8 bases match TRBD1. Germline trimming cut 4 bases from V and 7 bases from J; bases unmatched to any gene: 11. Looked up from germline, CDR1 is KGHSH and CDR2 is LQKENI. The CDR3 is 16 amino acids.

The V and J genes are TRBV7-2 and TRBJ2-2; D gene unclear. Germline V gene sequence: CDR1 SGHTA, CDR2 FQGNSA. The V and J ends lost 5 bases and 4 bases respectively, with 14 bases between them. The CDR3 is made up of 15 amino acids. CDR3: CASSPGKLITGELFF. The CDR3 DNA is TGTGCCAGCAGCCCCGGTAAACTGATCACCGGGGAGCTGTTTTTT. Combining the CDR3 with reference TRBV7-2 and TRBJ2-2 gives the whole variable domain GAGVSQSPSNKVTEKGKDVELRCDPISGHTALYWYRQSLGQGLEFLIYFQGNSAPDKSGLPSDRFSAERTGGSVSTLTIQRTQQEDSAVYLCASSPGKLITGELFFGEGSRLTVL.

The chain carries TRBV7-2 and TRBJ2-1, with D maybe TRBD2 (6 bases). Trimming cost V 8 bases and J 6 bases, with 26 bases left between them. The V gene's germline CDR1 is SGHTA and CDR2 FQGNSA. The CDR3 has 17 residues. In DNA form, the CDR3 reads TGTGCCAGCGGAAGACTAGTAGGGATGGGTAGTTCCAATGAGCAGTTCTTC. Protein: CASGRLVGMGSSNEQFF.

V and J are TRBV30 and TRBJ2-7; the match to TRBD1 covers 7 bases. With 2 bases clipped from V and 6 bases from J, the junction kept 10 bases outside the gene matches. This CDR3 has 14 residues. Germline CDR1 is GTSNPN and CDR2 is SVGIG (reference sequence). DNA for the CDR3: TGTGCCTGGAGTAGAGACAGGGCGTCGGCCGAGCAGTACTTC. This codes for CAWSRDRASAEQYF.

The DNA of the CDR3 is TGTGCCAGCTCACTAGGGACTAGCGGGTTGAATAATGAGCAGTTCTTC. Translated: CASSLGTSGLNNEQFF. This chain uses TRBV18 with TRBJ2-1; TRBD2 matches at 12 bases. V shed 4 bases and J 7 bases; nucleotides not matched to a gene: 8. Germline CDR1 KGHSH, CDR2 LQKENI. CDR3 size: 16 residues.